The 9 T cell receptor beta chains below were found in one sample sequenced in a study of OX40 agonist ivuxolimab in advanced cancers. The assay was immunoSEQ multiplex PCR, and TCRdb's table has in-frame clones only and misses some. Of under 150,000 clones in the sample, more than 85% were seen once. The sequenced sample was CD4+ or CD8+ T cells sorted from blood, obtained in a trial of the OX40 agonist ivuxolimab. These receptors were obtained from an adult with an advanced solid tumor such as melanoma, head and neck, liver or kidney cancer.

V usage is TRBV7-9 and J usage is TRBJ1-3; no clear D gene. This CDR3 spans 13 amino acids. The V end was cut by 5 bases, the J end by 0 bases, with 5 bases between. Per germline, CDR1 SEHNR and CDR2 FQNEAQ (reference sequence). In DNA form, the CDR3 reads TGTGCCAGCAGCCTTGGCTCTGGAAACACCATATATTTT. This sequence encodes CASSLGSGNTIYF.

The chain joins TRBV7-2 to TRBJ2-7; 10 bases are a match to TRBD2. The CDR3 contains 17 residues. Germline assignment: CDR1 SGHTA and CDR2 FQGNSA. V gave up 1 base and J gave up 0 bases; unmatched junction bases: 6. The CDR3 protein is CASSLGASGGSSYEQYF. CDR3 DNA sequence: TGTGCCAGCAGCTTAGGGGCTAGCGGGGGAAGCTCCTACGAGCAGTACTTC.

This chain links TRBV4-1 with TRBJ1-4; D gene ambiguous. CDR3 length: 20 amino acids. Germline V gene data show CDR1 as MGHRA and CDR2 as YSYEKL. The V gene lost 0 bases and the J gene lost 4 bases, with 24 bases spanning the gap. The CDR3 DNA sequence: TGCGCCAGCAGCCAAGATCCTTCAGACTCCCGCGTTTCGCGTAATGAAAAACTGTTTTTT. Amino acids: CASSQDPSDSRVSRNEKLFF.

As DNA, the CDR3 is TGTGCCAGCAGTCCCCATACTAGCGGGGCGGTGTACTTC. This encodes CASSPHTSGAVYF. The V gene is TRBV2, the J gene TRBJ2-7, with 10 bases lining up with TRBD2. V lost 5 bases to trimming and J lost 12 bases; unmatched junction nucleotides: 10. Germline lookup yields CDR1 SNHLY and CDR2 FYNNEI. The CDR3 length is 13 residues.

The CDR3 reads CASSERTVFGTQYF. The CDR3 DNA is TGTGCCAGCTCGGAGAGGACAGTGTTTGGGACCCAGTACTTC. The J gene is TRBJ2-5, the V gene TRBV18; tentative D call: TRBD1 (6 bases). The CDR3 is 14 amino acids. V lost 6 bases and J lost 7, with 18 bases in between. Germline-derived CDR1 and CDR2 are KGHSH and LQKENI.

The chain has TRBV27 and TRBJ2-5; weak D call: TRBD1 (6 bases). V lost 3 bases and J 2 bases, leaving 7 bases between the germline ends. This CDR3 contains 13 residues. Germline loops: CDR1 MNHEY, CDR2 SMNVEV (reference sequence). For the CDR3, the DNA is TGTGCCAGCAGTTTCAGGGGTCAAGAGACCCAGTACTTC. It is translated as CASSFRGQETQYF.

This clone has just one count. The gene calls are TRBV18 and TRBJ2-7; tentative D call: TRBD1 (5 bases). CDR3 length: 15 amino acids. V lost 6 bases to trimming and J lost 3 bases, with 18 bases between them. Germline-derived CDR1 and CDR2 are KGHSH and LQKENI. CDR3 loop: CASSPPHLRDYEQYF. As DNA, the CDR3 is TGTGCCAGCTCCCCGCCCCATCTCAGGGACTACGAGCAGTACTTC.

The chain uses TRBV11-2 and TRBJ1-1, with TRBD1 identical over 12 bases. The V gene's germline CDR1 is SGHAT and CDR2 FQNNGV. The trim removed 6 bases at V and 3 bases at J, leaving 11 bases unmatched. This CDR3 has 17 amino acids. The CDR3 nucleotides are TGTGCCAGCAGGCCGGGACAGGGGGCGACGCGAGACACTGAAGCTTTCTTT. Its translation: CASRPGQGATRDTEAFF. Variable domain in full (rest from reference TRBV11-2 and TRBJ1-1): EAGVAQSPRYKIIEKRQSVAFWCNPISGHATLYWYQQILGQGPKLLIQFQNNGVVDDSQLPKDRFSAERLKGVDSTLKIQPAKLEDSAVYLCASRPGQGATRDTEAFFGQGTRLTVV.

The CDR3 DNA reads TGTGCCAGCAGCCAAAGGGGACAGGGGAGGGCAGATACGCAGTATTTT. Its protein product is CASSQRGQGRADTQYF. The V and J genes are TRBV4-2 and TRBJ2-3; 10 bases are shared with TRBD1. The CDR3 is 16 residues long. V shed 2 bases and J 4 bases; nucleotides not matched to a gene: 6. Germline V gene sequence: CDR1 LGHNA, CDR2 YNFKEQ.